This passage covers 8 T cell receptor beta chains from one sample sequenced in a study of blood T cells in healthy people across ages. The authors ran a second PCR of about 6 to 11 cycles using a sample-barcoded 5' primer and a J-beta primer mix. TCRdb redid the calling of the 5' RACE reads with MiXCR, one entry per CDR3 protein. The sample includes 540,000 or so distinct CDR3 sequences, less than 25% of them seen just once. The same data also contributed to another study, on T cells of mothers and their children.

Material: blood. The source of these receptors is a boy aged 5-17 years in good health.

The sample holds a few counts of this clonotype. The CDR3 protein is CSARGINEKLFF. The CDR3 coding sequence is TGCAGTGCTAGGGGCATAAATGAAAAACTGTTTTTT. The genes are TRBV20-1 and TRBJ1-4; D is unresolved. CDR1 and CDR2 (germline): DFQATT, SNEGSKA (reference sequence). V lost 3 bases and J lost 5, with 7 bases in between. This CDR3 has 12 residues.

CDR3 protein: CASSAGTAIRETQYF. The CDR3 coding sequence is TGTGCCAGCAGCGCCGGGACAGCGATTAGAGAGACCCAGTACTTC. The rearrangement links TRBV7-9 to TRBJ2-5; the match to TRBD1 covers 7 bases. The CDR3 length is 15 residues. Trimming at V came to 5 bases and at J to 4 bases, leaving 10 bases not matched to a gene. The germline V gene has CDR1 SEHNR and CDR2 FQNEAQ (reference sequence).

The CDR3 sequence is CASSAGISNQPQHF. CDR3 nucleotide sequence: TGTGCCAGCAGTGCGGGGATCAGCAATCAGCCCCAGCATTTT. The chain couples TRBV6-1 to TRBJ1-5; D not certain. V gave up 4 bases and J gave up 1 base, with 8 bases separating them. The CDR3 has 14 residues. Germline lookup yields CDR1 MNHNS and CDR2 SASEGT.

The table lists this clonotype with a few counts. The V and J genes are TRBV7-9 and TRBJ2-7; D is perhaps TRBD2 (6 bases). Germline CDR1 is SEHNR and CDR2 is FQNEAQ (reference sequence). Trimming left V 5 bases short and J 0 bases short, with 14 bases between. The CDR3 is 15 residues long. As DNA, the CDR3 is TGTGCCAGCAGCCCCGACCGGCGGGGCTCCTACGAGCAGTACTTC. It encodes CASSPDRRGSYEQYF. Using reference TRBV7-9 and TRBJ2-7 for the parts outside the CDR3, the full variable domain is DTGVSQNPRHKITKRGQNVTFRCDPISEHNRLYWYRQTLGQGPEFLTYFQNEAQLEKSRLLSDRFSAERPKGSFSTLEIQRTEQGDSAMYLCASSPDRRGSYEQYFGPGTRLTVT.

The CDR3 DNA sequence: TGTGCCAGCAGCTTAGAAGCGCTAGCGGGGGGTTTTACGCAGTATTTT. Translating gives CASSLEALAGGFTQYF. The J gene is TRBJ2-3, the V gene TRBV7-2; 11 nucleotides match TRBD2. Germline CDR1 reads SGHTA; CDR2 reads FQGNSA. V gave up 1 base and J gave up 8 bases; unmatched junction bases: 8. The CDR3 sequence is 16 residues long. Filled out from reference TRBV7-2 and TRBJ2-3, the complete variable domain reads GAGVSQSPSNKVTEKGKDVELRCDPISGHTALYWYRQSLGQGLEFLIYFQGNSAPDKSGLPSDRFSAERTGGSVSTLTIQRTQQEDSAVYLCASSLEALAGGFTQYFGPGTRLTVL.

The rearrangement links TRBV12-3 or TRBV12-4 to TRBJ2-5, with unresolved D. Trimming took 1 base from V and 7 from J, leaving 7 bases between them. This CDR3 is built from 12 residues. CDR3 protein: CASSLDGATQYF. The CDR3, as DNA: TGTGCCAGCAGTTTAGACGGTGCGACCCAGTACTTC.

This chain uses TRBV7-8 with TRBJ1-4; D is unclear. The germline V gene has CDR1 SGHVS and CDR2 FQNEAQ. The CDR3 contains 13 residues. The ends were cut back, 5 bases at V and 5 bases at J, with 9 bases in the middle. CDR3 in amino acids: CASSLLANEKLFF. The CDR3 nucleotides read TGTGCCAGCAGCCTCCTCGCGAATGAAAAACTGTTTTTT.

The gene calls are TRBV28 and TRBJ2-5; D not resolved. This CDR3 region has 13 residues. The germline V gene has CDR1 MDHEN and CDR2 SYDVKM. V gave up 6 bases and J gave up 4 bases, with 12 bases separating them. CDR3 sequence: CASRDRVGETQYF. CDR3 DNA sequence: TGTGCCAGCAGAGACCGGGTCGGAGAGACCCAGTACTTC. Using reference TRBV28 and TRBJ2-5 for the parts outside the CDR3, the full variable domain is DVKVTQSSRYLVKRTGEKVFLECVQDMDHENMFWYRQDPGLGLRLIYFSYDVKMKEKGDIPEGYSVSREKKERFSLILESASTNQTSMYLCASRDRVGETQYFGPGTRLLVL.